This T cell receptor beta chain was profiled in a study of shared clonotypes between healthy human individuals. Naive CD8 cells comprised CD45RO-negative, CCR7-positively selected cells, excluding terminally differentiated effector memory CD45RA+ cells. This clone has a handful of counts. The CDR3 is made up of 14 amino acids. Germline CDR1 and CDR2: GTSNPN and SVGIG (reference sequence). Losses at the gene ends were 1 base for V and 4 bases for J; bases not matched to a gene: 1. Assay execution took place at the deep level. Sequenced by immunoSEQ multiplex PCR; TCRdb stores in-frame clones only, minus some. The repertoire holds about 820,000 clones, with 92% as singletons.

The clonotype originates from a man younger than 45 in good health. This chain connects TRBV30 to TRBJ1-5; TRBD1 agrees at 10 bases. The sequencing input was naive CD8+ T cells sorted from blood. In DNA form, the CDR3 reads TGTGCCTGGAGTGCGGGACAGGGGAATCAGCCCCAGCATTTT. It codes for CAWSAGQGNQPQHF.